These T cell receptor beta chains were read from a single sample in a study of Graves' ophthalmopathy and Graves' hyperthyroidism. TCRdb re-called the multiplex PCR reads through MiXCR, storing one row per CDR3 protein. The sample holds some 520,000 distinct CDR3 sequences; under 15% are singletons and the top ten take 9.8%. The sequenced material came from blood. The origin of the receptors is a woman between 25 and 40 years old with Graves' ophthalmopathy. CDR3s include the opening cysteine and the closing phenylalanine or tryptophan. Each record gives: CDR3 protein, J gene, V gene.

CDR3: CASSEQENTEAFF
J: TRBJ1-1
V: TRBV25-1

CDR3: CAWSIRDIGSF
J: TRBJ2-7
V: TRBV30

CDR3: CAWGRTATEAFF
J: TRBJ1-1
V: TRBV30

CDR3: CASSIGSRGELFF
J: TRBJ2-2
V: TRBV19

CDR3: CASSFDRGGYGYTF
J: TRBJ1-2
V: TRBV5-1

CDR3: CASRATGTSGYTF
J: TRBJ1-2
V: TRBV6-5

CDR3: CASSDTGGYNSPLHF
J: TRBJ1-6
V: TRBV6-2/TRBV6-3

CDR3: CASSLAPGTQYF
J: TRBJ2-5
V: TRBV7-8

CDR3: CASSFVVGPLDEQYF
J: TRBJ2-7
V: TRBV6-5

CDR3: CASTGGRANTIYF
J: TRBJ1-3
V: TRBV28

CDR3: CASRKGETQYF
J: TRBJ2-5
V: TRBV6-8

CDR3: CAISESDRGRGEQYF
J: TRBJ2-7
V: TRBV10-3

CDR3: CASSLSREGAIRGYTF
J: TRBJ1-2
V: TRBV4-1

CDR3: CASSYGETANSPLHF
J: TRBJ1-6
V: TRBV6-5

CDR3: CASSGSFEAFF
J: TRBJ1-1
V: TRBV6-1

CDR3: CAWSVPWVVRNIQYF
J: TRBJ2-4
V: TRBV30

CDR3: CASSEGPLYTF
J: TRBJ1-2
V: TRBV18

CDR3: CASTRTENNEQFF
J: TRBJ2-1
V: TRBV6-1

CDR3: CASSKDRGPYEQYF
J: TRBJ2-7
V: TRBV12-3/TRBV12-4

CDR3: CASRAGGRSYGYTF
J: TRBJ1-2
V: TRBV6-1

CDR3: CSASGGGTGISEQYF
J: TRBJ2-7
V: TRBV20-1

CDR3: CASSLRDRHHTEAFF
J: TRBJ1-1
V: TRBV27

CDR3: CASSRPGRAGNTIYF
J: TRBJ1-3
V: TRBV7-2

CDR3: CASRGTFYEQYF
J: TRBJ2-7
V: TRBV6-1

CDR3: CASSERTTVGSGPQHF
J: TRBJ1-5
V: TRBV10-2

CDR3: CASSPWGKRNNYGYTF
J: TRBJ1-2
V: TRBV6-2/TRBV6-3

CDR3: CASSFGGASPQHF
J: TRBJ1-5
V: TRBV28

CDR3: CVSSGLAGDYEQYF
J: TRBJ2-7
V: TRBV2

CDR3: CASSFRPGRYTEAFF
J: TRBJ1-1
V: TRBV12-3/TRBV12-4